These 29 T cell receptor beta chains were sequenced from one sample in a study of blood T cell repertoires in COVID-19. TCRdb keeps only in-frame clones here, not all; method: immunoSEQ multiplex PCR. Among about 97,000 clones, about 90% were seen once, and the ten largest hold around 10%. The sequenced sample consisted of peripheral blood. Receptors originate from a woman between 25 and 40 years old with acute or convalescent COVID-19.

The chain has TRBV29-1 and TRBJ2-7; D may be TRBD2 (7 bases). The CDR3 runs to 14 residues. With 4 bases removed from V and 6 bases from J, the gap between germline ends came to 19 bases. Germline V lookup: CDR1 SQVTM, CDR2 ANQGSEA. CDR3 sequence: CSVVGLGGGSEQYF. CDR3 DNA: TGCAGCGTTGTAGGTTTGGGAGGGGGTAGCGAGCAGTACTTC.

This rearrangement joins TRBV5-5 to TRBJ2-7; D might be TRBD1 (6 bases). The germline V and J ends were trimmed by 7 bases and 5 bases, with 10 bases remaining between them. This CDR3 spans 11 amino acids. Germline V gene sequence: CDR1 SGHKS, CDR2 YYEKEE (reference sequence). Here the CDR3 DNA reads TGTGCCAGCGGTTGGGGGCACGAGCAGTACTTC. As protein: CASGWGHEQYF.

This chain connects TRBV24-1 to TRBJ2-3, with 8 bases matching TRBD1. Germline CDR1 reads KGHDR; CDR2 reads SFDVKD. The ends lost 10 bases at V and 2 bases at J; junction bases unmatched: 7. This CDR3 is built from 14 residues. The CDR3 spells CATSDRGATDTQYF. DNA for the CDR3: TGTGCCACTTCCGACAGGGGCGCCACAGATACGCAGTATTTT.

This rearrangement joins TRBV19 to TRBJ2-2; D gene ambiguous. The V end was cut by 8 bases, the J end by 3 bases, with 10 bases between. This CDR3 contains 13 residues. Germline V lookup: CDR1 LNHDA, CDR2 SQIVND (reference sequence). The CDR3 here is CASESFYTGELFF. CDR3 coding DNA: TGTGCCAGTGAGTCGTTCTACACCGGGGAGCTGTTTTTT.

The chain has TRBV7-9 and TRBJ2-2; D is possibly TRBD1 (6 bases). Germline V CDR1 and CDR2: SEHNR, FQNEAQ (reference sequence). The CDR3 runs 16 residues. V dropped 3 bases and J dropped 0 bases, with 11 bases sitting between them. The CDR3 region is CASSFTGTPNTGELFF. The CDR3, as DNA: TGTGCCAGCAGCTTCACCGGGACACCGAACACCGGGGAGCTGTTTTTT.

This chain links TRBV18 with TRBJ1-5; weak D call: TRBD1 (6 bases). Germline CDR1 KGHSH, CDR2 LQKENI. The CDR3 sequence is 15 residues long. V was trimmed by 3 bases and J by 2 bases, leaving 11 bases between them. In nucleotides, the CDR3 is TGTGCCAGCTCACCCATAGGGGGAGGCAATCAGCCCCAGCATTTT. Translated, it gives CASSPIGGGNQPQHF. The variable domain in full, with the rest retrieved from reference TRBV18 and TRBJ1-5, is NAGVMQNPRHLVRRRGQEARLRCSPMKGHSHVYWYRQLPEEGLKFMVYLQKENIIDESGMPKERFSAEFPKEGPSILRIQQVVRGDSAAYFCASSPIGGGNQPQHFGDGTRLSIL.

The chain carries TRBV4-1 and TRBJ1-5, with a tentative D call TRBD1 (6 bases). This CDR3 contains 14 residues. V was shortened by 3 bases and J by 7 bases, with 13 bases between the two germline ends. Germline V gives CDR1 MGHRA, CDR2 YSYEKL. CDR3 coding DNA: TGCGCCAGCAGCCAGGGCGGACAGCGACAGCCCCAGCATTTT. The encoded protein is CASSQGGQRQPQHF.

The rearrangement uses TRBV3-1 (or the pseudogene TRBV3-2) and TRBJ2-2; D is possibly TRBD1 (5 bases). V was shortened by 3 bases and J by 0 bases, with 5 bases between the two germline ends. The length of the CDR3 is 14 residues. From germline, CDR1 is LGHDT and CDR2 YNNKEL (reference sequence). CDR3 in amino acids: CASSQGPNTGELFF. CDR3 bases: TGTGCCAGCAGCCAGGGGCCGAACACCGGGGAGCTGTTTTTT.

V usage is TRBV15 and J usage is TRBJ1-2; weak D call: TRBD1 (5 bases). This CDR3 spans 14 amino acids. Trimming removed 0 bases at V and 5 bases at J, with 10 bases between. Germline-derived CDR1 and CDR2 are LNHNV and YYDKDF (reference sequence). This chain's CDR3 is CATSRDRQQYGYTF. CDR3 DNA sequence: TGTGCCACCAGCAGAGACCGACAGCAGTATGGCTACACCTTC.

This chain joins TRBV5-1 and TRBJ2-7; 7 nucleotides line up with TRBD1. This CDR3 is built from 14 residues. V dropped 4 bases and J dropped 3; count of bases not matched to a gene: 7. The germline CDR1 and CDR2 sequences are SGHRS and YFSETQ. CDR3 sequence reads: CASSPSGQFYEQYF. The CDR3 DNA follows: TGCGCCAGCAGCCCTTCGGGACAGTTCTACGAGCAGTACTTC.

V is TRBV24-1 and J is TRBJ2-7; 8 bases are shared with TRBD1. The V gene's germline CDR1 is KGHDR and CDR2 SFDVKD. The CDR3 runs 17 residues. V dropped 0 bases and J dropped 2; count of bases not matched to a gene: 8. In DNA, the CDR3 is TGTGCCACCAGTGATTTGGGCGACAGGGGCCCCGCCTACGAGCAGTACTTC. It specifies CATSDLGDRGPAYEQYF.

V gene TRBV5-4 combines with J gene TRBJ2-3, with 7 bases lining up with TRBD1. The CDR3 contains 14 residues. J lost 6 bases, V lost 1 base, and 5 bases had no gene match. Germline V gene sequence: CDR1 SGHNT, CDR2 YYREEE (reference sequence). The CDR3, as DNA: TGTGCCAGCAGCTTGAAACTAGGGGGCGATACGCAGTATTTT. Amino acids: CASSLKLGGDTQYF.

The chain employs TRBV5-4 and TRBJ2-2, with D possibly being TRBD2 (6 bases). The CDR3 totals 17 residues. Germline V lookup: CDR1 SGHNT, CDR2 YYREEE (reference sequence). Trimming shortened V by 3 bases and J by 7 bases, and 22 bases separated the two germline ends. CDR3 sequence reads: CASSSPVAGPEGGELFF. The DNA of the CDR3 is TGTGCCAGCAGCTCCCCCGTGGCGGGGCCTGAAGGCGGGGAGCTGTTTTTT.

CDR3 sequence: CSVPHLQGGTQYF. CDR3 in DNA: TGCAGCGTGCCACACCTACAGGGTGGTACGCAGTATTTT. The rearrangement joins TRBV29-1 to TRBJ2-3; D possibly corresponds to TRBD1 (6 bases). The CDR3 sequence is 13 residues long. Trimming left V 6 bases short and J 8 bases short, with 18 bases between. CDR1 SQVTM and CDR2 ANQGSEA come from the germline V gene.

This rearrangement joins TRBV2 to TRBJ2-1; TRBD2 aligns across 9 bases. The CDR3 spans 13 residues. After removal of 11 bases from V and 9 bases from J, the junction contained 11 bases not matched to a gene. Germline V gives CDR1 SNHLY, CDR2 FYNNEI. CDR3 residues: CARGRTSDGEQFF. The CDR3 DNA is TGTGCCCGGGGCAGGACTAGCGATGGTGAGCAGTTCTTC.

This clone occurred once. The chain carries TRBV2 and TRBJ2-1; D ambiguous. The CDR3 is 13 amino acids. V shed 8 bases and J shed 0 bases, with 8 bases lying between them. Germline CDR1 and CDR2: SNHLY and FYNNEI. This CDR3 reads CASDILSYNEQFF. The CDR3 DNA follows: TGTGCCAGCGACATCCTCTCCTACAATGAGCAGTTCTTC.

The rearrangement joins TRBV4-1 to TRBJ1-2, with a possible D match to TRBD1 (6 bases). The CDR3 totals 20 residues. Per germline, CDR1 MGHRA and CDR2 YSYEKL. V lost 3 bases and J 0 bases, leaving 26 bases between the germline ends. CDR3 sequence reads: CASSQVPGGRVDSPNYGYTF. The CDR3 nucleotides are TGCGCCAGCAGCCAGGTTCCCGGGGGGCGCGTTGATTCCCCTAACTATGGCTACACCTTC.

CDR3 nucleotide sequence: TGCGCCAGCAGCGAGGGGCTAGCGGACATCAATGAGCAGTTCTTC. It yields the protein CASSEGLADINEQFF. This chain joins TRBV5-1 and TRBJ2-1; 7 positions agree with TRBD2. This CDR3 region has 15 residues. Germline assignment: CDR1 SGHRS and CDR2 YFSETQ. V shed 4 bases, J shed 6 bases, and the junction held 10 bases outside the gene matches.

This chain joins TRBV6-4 and TRBJ1-2; D is perhaps TRBD1 (6 bases). Germline V lookup: CDR1 MRHNA, CDR2 SNTAGT. The CDR3 length is 13 residues. Trimming left V 6 bases short and J 8 bases short, with 16 bases between. CDR3 in DNA: TGTGCCAGCAGCGTCGACAGGCGGTGCGGCTACACCTTC. Residues: CASSVDRRCGYTF.

The V gene is TRBV11-3, the J gene TRBJ2-3, with D possibly matching TRBD2 (6 bases). The V end was cut by 6 bases, the J end by 2 bases, with 18 bases between. From germline, CDR1 is SGHNT and CDR2 YENEEA. The CDR3 loop spans 16 amino acids. The CDR3: CASSISGTPPTDTQYF. DNA for the CDR3: TGTGCCAGCAGTATCTCCGGGACTCCACCCACAGATACGCAGTATTTT.

J is TRBJ2-1 and V is TRBV5-5, with 8 bases that match TRBD2. Germline lookup yields CDR1 SGHKS and CDR2 YYEKEE (reference sequence). Trimming took 0 bases from V and 9 from J; bases not matched to a gene: 14. The CDR3 consists of 17 residues. This chain's CDR3 is CASSLAGGASAALEQFF. The CDR3 region has the DNA TGTGCCAGCAGCTTGGCCGGGGGGGCCTCAGCCGCCCTTGAGCAGTTCTTC.

The V gene is TRBV9, the J gene TRBJ2-3, with D possibly being TRBD1 (6 bases). This CDR3 region has 16 residues. Germline CDR1 and CDR2: SGDLS and YYNGEE. Between the trimmed V and J ends, which lost 0 bases and 2 bases, there was a span of 13 bases. The CDR3 region has the DNA TGTGCCAGCAGCGTAGGTGAGGGGGAGAACACAGATACGCAGTATTTT. Translated: CASSVGEGENTDTQYF. The full variable domain, completed using reference TRBV9 and TRBJ2-3, is DSGVTQTPKHLITATGQRVTLRCSPRSGDLSVYWYQQSLDQGLQFLIQYYNGEERAKGNILERFSAQQFPDLHSELNLSSLELGDSALYFCASSVGEGENTDTQYFGPGTRLTVL.

The rearrangement uses TRBV7-9 and TRBJ2-7, with a tentative D call TRBD1 (6 bases). Germline V gene lookup returns CDR1 SEHNR and CDR2 FQNEAQ (reference sequence). Between the trimmed V and J ends, which lost 6 bases and 3 bases, there was a span of 15 bases. The CDR3 sequence is 14 residues long. CDR3 loop: CASRPSLGGYEQYF. The DNA for the CDR3 is TGTGCCAGCAGGCCTTCCTTAGGGGGCTACGAGCAGTACTTC.

The chain joins TRBV28 to TRBJ1-2, with D tentatively TRBD1 (6 bases). Germline V lookup: CDR1 MDHEN, CDR2 SYDVKM. CDR3 length equals 16 residues. The V end was cut by 4 bases, the J end by 0 bases, with 15 bases between. The CDR3 loop is CASSYTGQKTNYGYTF. CDR3 bases: TGTGCCAGCAGTTATACCGGACAGAAGACTAACTATGGCTACACCTTC.

A single count supports this clone. The chain carries TRBV30 and TRBJ1-6, with 9 bases identical to TRBD1. Germline trimming cut 8 bases from V and 8 bases from J; bases unmatched to any gene: 7. The CDR3 loop spans 13 amino acids. The germline gives CDR1 GTSNPN, CDR2 SVGIG (reference sequence). The CDR3 bases are TGTGCCCGCCAAAGGGACAGGGATTCACCCCTCCACTTT. Translation gives CARQRDRDSPLHF. The complete variable domain, with remaining parts taken from reference TRBV30 and TRBJ1-6, reads SQTIHQWPATLVQPVGSPLSLECTVEGTSNPNLYWYRQAAGRGLQLLFYSVGIGQISSEVPQNLSASRPQDRQFILSSKKLLLSDSGFYLCARQRDRDSPLHFGNGTRLTVT.

This clone was seen only once. V gene TRBV10-3 combines with J gene TRBJ2-7; TRBD2 is a possible D gene (5 bases). Germline V gene lookup returns CDR1 ENHRY and CDR2 SYGVKD. The CDR3 contains 13 residues. V was cut by 10 bases and J by 5 bases, with 18 bases left in between. The CDR3 region is CATAPLEGNEQYF. The CDR3, as DNA: TGTGCCACTGCCCCCCTTGAGGGAAACGAGCAGTACTTC.

The chain recombines TRBV2 with TRBJ2-2; 7 bases map to TRBD1. CDR3 size: 15 residues. Germline V gene lookup returns CDR1 SNHLY and CDR2 FYNNEI. V lost 5 bases, J lost 1 base, and 4 bases stayed unmatched. CDR3 sequence (DNA): TGTGCCAGCAGTTTGCGGACAGGGAACACCGGGGAGCTGTTTTTT. Its protein is CASSLRTGNTGELFF.

The rearrangement uses TRBV28 and TRBJ1-5; D is undetermined. Between the trimmed V and J ends, which lost 4 bases and 2 bases, there was a span of 12 bases. The CDR3 spans 15 residues. The germline V gene has CDR1 MDHEN and CDR2 SYDVKM. The CDR3 DNA reads TGTGCCAGCAGTTCCTATTGGGGAGGCAATCAGCCCCAGCATTTT. Translating gives CASSSYWGGNQPQHF.

The genes are TRBV29-1 and TRBJ1-1; 7 bases line up with TRBD1. This CDR3 comprises 15 residues. The junction had 11 bases not matched to a gene; V was cut back by 6 bases and J by 1 base. Germline CDR1 SQVTM, CDR2 ANQGSEA. Here the CDR3 reads CSVRRDSVPNTEAFF. CDR3 nucleotide sequence: TGCAGCGTCCGCCGGGACAGCGTCCCGAACACTGAAGCTTTCTTT.